This note documents a single T cell receptor (beta chain) sequence. Trimming shortened V by 2 bases and J by 7 bases, and 15 bases separated the two germline ends. The CDR3 is 14 residues long. CDR1 and CDR2 from the germline V gene are SGHRS and YFSETQ. Profiled with immunoSEQ multiplex PCR; TCRdb holds only in-frame clones, not every one. The table shows approximately 100,000 clones, with just under 95% occurring only once. The sample is drawn from a study of control samples from healthy donors and cancer patients. V and J are TRBV5-1 and TRBJ1-1; D gene unclear. The material sequenced was blood. The clonotype was recovered from a human donor in good health. The donor label of this sample is uncertain. CDR3 amino acids: CASSFNSADVEAFF. In DNA, the CDR3 is TGCGCCAGCAGCTTTAATTCGGCAGACGTTGAAGCTTTCTTT.